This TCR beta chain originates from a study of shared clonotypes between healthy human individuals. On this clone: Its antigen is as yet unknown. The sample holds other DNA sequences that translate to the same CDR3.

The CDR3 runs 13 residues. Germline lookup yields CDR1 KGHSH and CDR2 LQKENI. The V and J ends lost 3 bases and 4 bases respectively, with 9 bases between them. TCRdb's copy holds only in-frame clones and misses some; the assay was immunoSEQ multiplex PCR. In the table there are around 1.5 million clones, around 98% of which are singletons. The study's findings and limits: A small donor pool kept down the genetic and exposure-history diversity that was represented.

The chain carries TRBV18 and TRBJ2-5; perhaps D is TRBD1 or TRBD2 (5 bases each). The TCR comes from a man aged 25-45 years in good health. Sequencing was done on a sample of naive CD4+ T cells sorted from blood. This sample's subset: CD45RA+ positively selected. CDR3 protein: CASSPGVLETQYF. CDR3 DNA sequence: TGTGCCAGCTCACCGGGGGTTTTAGAGACCCAGTACTTC.